This T cell receptor (beta chain) was sequenced during a study of blood T cell repertoires in COVID-19. As for the study in general: Sites across the United States, Italy and Spain contributed samples from acute and convalescent COVID-19. T cells, B-cell-depleted T cells, or PBMCs supplied cDNA or gDNA.

In the authors' workflow: Amplification from reference gene primers served as the basis for estimated nucleated cell counts. Sequencing was performed with immunoSEQ multiplex PCR; in TCRdb, only in-frame clones are kept and a portion is missing. V and J calls and clone size are given by that table; D and trimming were obtained from the DNA. The repertoire holds 150,000 to 200,000 clones, with 81% as singletons. The CDR3 is 16 amino acids. Looked up from germline, CDR1 is MNHEY and CDR2 is SVGEGT. The V gene lost 4 bases and the J gene lost 0 bases, with 14 bases spanning the gap. This clone has only a few counts. Patients from Seattle were sampled longitudinally, starting during active infection.

The chain carries TRBV6-2 or TRBV6-3 and TRBJ2-3; a weak D match, TRBD2 (5 bases). The source material was peripheral blood. The clonotype comes from a woman aged 80 or over with COVID-19, enrolled during active disease. The CDR3 nucleotides read TGTGCCAGCAGTTCCGAGGGCGATCTTAGCACAGATACGCAGTATTTT. Its protein is CASSSEGDLSTDTQYF.